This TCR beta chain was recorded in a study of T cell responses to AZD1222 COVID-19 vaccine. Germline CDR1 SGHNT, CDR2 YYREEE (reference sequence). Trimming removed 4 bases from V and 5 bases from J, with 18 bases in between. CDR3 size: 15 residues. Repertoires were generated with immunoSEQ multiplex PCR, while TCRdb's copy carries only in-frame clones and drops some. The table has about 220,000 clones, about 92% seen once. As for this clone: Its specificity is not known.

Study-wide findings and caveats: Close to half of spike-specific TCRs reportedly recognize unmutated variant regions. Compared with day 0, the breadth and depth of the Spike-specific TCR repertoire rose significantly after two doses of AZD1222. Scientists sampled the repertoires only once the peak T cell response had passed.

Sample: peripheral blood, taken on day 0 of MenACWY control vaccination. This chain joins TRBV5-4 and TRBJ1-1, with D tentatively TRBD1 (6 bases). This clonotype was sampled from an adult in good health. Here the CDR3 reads CASSPPGARGTEAFF. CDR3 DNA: TGTGCCAGCAGCCCCCCGGGGGCGAGGGGTACTGAAGCTTTCTTT. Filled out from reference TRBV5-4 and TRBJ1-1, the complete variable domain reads ETGVTQSPTHLIKTRGQQVTLRCSSQSGHNTVSWYQQALGQGPQFIFQYYREEENGRGNFPPRFSGLQFPNYSSELNVNALELDDSALYLCASSPPGARGTEAFFGQGTRLTVV.